This TCR beta chain was recovered during a study of CD8+ T cells in alopecia areata. Whole-study results and caveats: Resident alphabeta T-cell populations of normal skin are likewise subject to sequencing in scalp samples. Clonality exceeded that of normal scalp in lesional scalp, most notably in alopecia totalis/universalis. Possibly because of HLA-related factors, TCR sharing was less clear across patients than in mice.

Comments on this clone: Its antigen is as yet unknown.

Following RNA extraction, reverse transcription yielded cDNA that acted as the sequencing template. Profiled with immunoSEQ multiplex PCR; TCRdb holds only in-frame clones, not every one. The sample yields approximately 30,000 clones, roughly 60% seen once. Samples from alopecia areata patients were lesional scalp punch biopsies and peripheral blood. The CDR3 contains 15 residues. CDR1 and CDR2 (germline): SGDLS, YYNGEE. V was pared by 2 bases and J by 5 bases, with 15 bases between. The chain employs TRBV9 and TRBJ2-3; a possible D gene is TRBD2 (6 bases). Sample: NKG2D-high CD8+ T cells sorted from blood. This clonotype originated in a human donor with alopecia areata. The DNA of the CDR3 is TGTGCCAGCAGCGTGGCGGGGTCTGCGGGAGATACGCAGTATTTT. This encodes CASSVAGSAGDTQYF.